This TCR beta chain was sequenced for a study of cytomegalovirus exposure and HLA in healthy donors. Study context: Earlier results showed approximately 110 million unique TCR beta sequences derived from roughly 180 million T cells. Notes on the study in general: Further analysis, carried out later, found HLA-associated TCR beta chains more clonally expanded than equally common other chains.

Primers: 60 Vbeta forward and 13 Jbeta reverse. Produced via immunoSEQ multiplex PCR; TCRdb's table is partial and in-frame only. The sample contains about 150,000 clones, around three quarters of which appear only once. About this clone itself: Its specificity is unknown.

Trimming took 4 bases from V and 2 from J; bases not matched to a gene: 11. The germline gives CDR1 SQVTM, CDR2 ANQGSEA. This CDR3 is 15 amino acids long. Sequenced material: PBMCs. The V call is TRBV29-1, the J call TRBJ2-7, with 7 bases that match TRBD2. This TCR came from a woman aged 40-49 years in good health and CMV-seronegative. The CDR3 region is CSVGNPTSVAYEQYF. The CDR3 nucleotides read TGCAGCGTTGGGAACCCTACTAGCGTTGCCTACGAGCAGTACTTC.